These T cell receptor beta chains were read from a single sample in a study of cytomegalovirus exposure and HLA in healthy donors. TCRdb's table, derived via immunoSEQ multiplex PCR, lists solely in-frame clones and lacks some. The repertoire holds approximately 140,000 clones, with 65% to 90% as singletons. The sequenced material came from PBMCs. All receptors derive from a girl aged 2-10 years in good health and CMV-seronegative. Each CDR3 is given with its conserved first and last residue. The D gene is left open where the match is weak. The listing skips clone size in some rows; elsewhere it reads once, few, many or a size class.

D	length	J	V	size	CDR3	DNA
-	15	TRBJ2-3	TRBV19	-	CASSIYGTNKVTQYF	TGTGCCAGTAGTATTTACGGGACAAATAAGGTTACGCAGTATTTT
-	15	TRBJ1-5	TRBV30	-	CAWSRAGPFSQPQHF	TGTGCCTGGAGTCGAGCAGGCCCATTTTCTCAGCCCCAGCATTTT
TRBD1	17	TRBJ1-2	TRBV4-1	-	CASSLRGVDTVGYGYTF	TGCGCCAGCAGCCTCAGGGGGGTGGACACCGTCGGCTATGGCTACACCTTC
TRBD2	12	TRBJ2-1	TRBV28	-	CATGGSYNEQFF	TGTGCCACGGGGGGATCCTACAATGAGCAGTTCTTC
-	13	TRBJ2-1	TRBV2	-	CASSRSEGNEQFF	TGTGCCAGCAGTAGGAGCGAGGGCAATGAGCAGTTCTTC
-	16	TRBJ2-1	TRBV25-1	-	CASSDPDSFDHNEQFF	TGTGCCAGCAGTGATCCTGACAGTTTTGACCACAATGAGCAGTTCTTC
-	13	TRBJ2-5	TRBV5-1	-	CASTLGGQETQYF	TGCGCCAGCACACTGGGGGGCCAAGAGACCCAGTACTTC
-	16	TRBJ2-3	TRBV9	-	CASSSKTSLGADTQYF	TGTGCCAGCAGCTCAAAGACTAGTTTAGGGGCAGATACGCAGTATTTT
TRBD1	18	TRBJ2-1	TRBV5-1	-	CASSLLSPWDRKDNEQFF	TGCGCCAGCAGCTTATTATCCCCTTGGGACAGGAAGGACAATGAGCAGTTCTTC
-	16	TRBJ2-5	TRBV5-6	-	CASSLFRTRRQETQYF	TGTGCCAGCAGCTTGTTTCGCACACGCCGTCAAGAGACCCAGTACTTC
TRBD1	18	TRBJ1-5	TRBV4-1	-	CASSQEMGGTGVNQPQHF	TGCGCCAGCAGCCAAGAAATGGGGGGGACAGGGGTTAATCAGCCCCAGCATTTT
TRBD1	16	TRBJ1-4	TRBV6-5	-	CASSYSRTGLFEKLFF	TGTGCCAGCAGTTACTCCCGGACAGGGTTGTTTGAAAAACTGTTTTTT
TRBD1	15	TRBJ2-7	TRBV6-1	-	CASSEGETGPYEQYF	TGTGCCAGCAGTGAGGGTGAGACAGGGCCCTACGAGCAGTACTTC
-	13	TRBJ2-5	TRBV6-1	-	CASSGTFRETQYF	TGTGCCAGCAGTGGGACTTTCCGGGAGACCCAGTACTTC
TRBD1	16	TRBJ1-5	TRBV6-6	-	CASGQDRGRSNQPQHF	TGTGCCAGCGGTCAGGACAGGGGACGTAGCAATCAGCCCCAGCATTTT
-	13	TRBJ2-3	TRBV9	-	CASSAGDADTQYF	TGTGCCAGCAGCGCAGGGGATGCAGATACGCAGTATTTT
TRBD2	15	TRBJ2-3	TRBV6-5	-	CASKDPGGGTDTQYF	TGTGCCAGCAAAGATCCGGGGGGGGGCACAGATACGCAGTATTTT
TRBD1	14	TRBJ1-5	TRBV6-5	-	CASSQQGAHQPQHF	TGTGCCAGCAGCCAACAGGGGGCTCATCAGCCCCAGCATTTT
-	14	TRBJ2-2	TRBV4-1	-	CASSQVAVSGELFF	TGCGCCAGCAGCCAAGTTGCGGTCAGCGGGGAGCTGTTTTTT
TRBD2	16	TRBJ2-1	TRBV13	-	CASSPELGLDYNEQFF	TGTGCCAGCAGCCCAGAACTAGGACTAGATTACAATGAGCAGTTCTTC
-	15	TRBJ2-1	TRBV25-1	-	CASSSVGATYNEQFF	TGTGCCAGCAGTTCGGTAGGAGCTACCTACAATGAGCAGTTCTTC
TRBD1	14	TRBJ2-7	TRBV25-1	-	CASSRRDRGYEQYF	TGTGCCAGCAGTCGCAGGGACAGGGGCTACGAGCAGTACTTC
TRBD2	15	TRBJ2-5	TRBV19	-	CASRGTSGWWETQYF	TGTGCCAGTAGAGGGACTAGCGGGTGGTGGGAGACCCAGTACTTC
TRBD1	15	TRBJ2-7	TRBV27	-	CASSLVTGGTYEQYF	TGTGCCAGCAGTTTAGTTACAGGGGGAACGTATGAGCAGTACTTC
TRBD1	16	TRBJ2-5	TRBV15	-	CATSTNRDSRAETQYF	TGTGCCACCAGTACTAACCGGGACAGTCGGGCCGAGACCCAGTACTTC
TRBD2	16	TRBJ2-5	TRBV7-9	-	CASSLMIAGEQETQYF	TGTGCCAGCAGCTTAATGATAGCGGGAGAGCAAGAGACCCAGTACTTC
TRBD2	17	TRBJ2-5	TRBV5-1	-	CASSLATSANQRATQYF	TGCGCCAGCAGCTTGGCGACTAGCGCCAACCAGAGAGCTACCCAGTACTTC
-	19	TRBJ2-6	TRBV19	-	CASSPMGFRGNSGANVLTF	TGTGCCAGTAGCCCGATGGGGTTTAGGGGGAACTCTGGGGCCAACGTCCTGACTTTC
TRBD1	14	TRBJ1-1	TRBV7-2	-	CASSLAQRTGEAFF	TGTGCCAGCAGCTTAGCCCAAAGGACAGGGGAAGCTTTCTTT
TRBD2	13	TRBJ2-5	TRBV27	-	CAAAGGAGRTQYF	TGTGCCGCGGCGGGGGGCGCAGGCCGGACCCAGTACTTC
TRBD1	14	TRBJ1-4	TRBV4-3	-	CASSQDRGQEELFF	TGCGCCAGCAGCCAAGACAGGGGGCAAGAGGAACTGTTTTTT
TRBD2	14	TRBJ2-7	TRBV10-2	-	CASSESGRGREQYF	TGCGCCAGCAGTGAGTCCGGGAGGGGGAGAGAGCAGTACTTC
-	15	TRBJ1-1	TRBV7-9	-	CASSLPGGGNTEAFF	TGTGCCAGCAGCCTACCCGGGGGAGGAAACACTGAAGCTTTCTTT
-	12	TRBJ2-5	TRBV30	-	CAWGGLVETQYF	TGTGCCTGGGGGGGGTTAGTGGAGACCCAGTACTTC
-	16	TRBJ1-2	TRBV29-1	-	CSVDAAGGGTYYGYTF	TGCAGCGTTGATGCTGCTGGCGGGGGGACTTACTATGGCTACACCTTC
TRBD2	16	TRBJ2-7	TRBV25-1	once	CASSESTSGFFYGQYF	TGTGCCAGCAGTGAATCGACTAGCGGGTTTTTCTACGGGCAGTACTTC
-	13	TRBJ2-5	TRBV30	-	CAWSRGRGETQYF	TGTGCCTGGAGTCGGGGCAGGGGTGAGACCCAGTACTTC